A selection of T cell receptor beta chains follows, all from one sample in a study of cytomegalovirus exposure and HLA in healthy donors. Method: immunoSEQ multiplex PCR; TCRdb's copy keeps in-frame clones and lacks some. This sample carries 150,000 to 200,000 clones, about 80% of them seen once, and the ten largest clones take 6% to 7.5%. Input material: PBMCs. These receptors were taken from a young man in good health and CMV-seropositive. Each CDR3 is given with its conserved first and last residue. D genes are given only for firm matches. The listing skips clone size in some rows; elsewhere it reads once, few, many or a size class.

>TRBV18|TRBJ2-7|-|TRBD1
CASSPNVGTDYEQYF
TGTGCCAGCTCACCCAACGTTGGGACAGACTACGAGCAGTACTTC
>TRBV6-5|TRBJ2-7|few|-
CASSFTGSSYEQYF
TGTGCCAGCAGTTTCACCGGGTCATCCTACGAGCAGTACTTC
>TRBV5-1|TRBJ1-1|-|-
CASSSLGLTEAFF
TGCGCCAGCAGCTCCCTAGGACTCACCGAAGCTTTCTTT
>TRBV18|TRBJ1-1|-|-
CASSPPQGIEAFF
TGTGCCAGCTCACCACCCCAGGGGATTGAAGCTTTCTTT
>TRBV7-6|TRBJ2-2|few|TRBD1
CASRDRTGTNTGELFF
TGTGCCAGCAGAGACCGGACAGGGACAAACACCGGGGAGCTGTTTTTT
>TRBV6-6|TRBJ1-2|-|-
CASTNQAANYGYTF
TGTGCCAGCACCAACCAGGCAGCTAACTATGGCTACACCTTC
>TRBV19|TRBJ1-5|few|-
CASSGQPGYQPQHF
TGTGCCAGCTCCGGACAGCCAGGATATCAGCCCCAGCATTTT
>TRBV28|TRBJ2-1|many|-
CASSLFTLPRDEQFF
TGTGCCAGCAGTTTATTCACACTCCCGAGGGATGAGCAGTTCTTC
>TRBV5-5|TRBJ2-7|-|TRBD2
CASSFGRTYEQYF
TGTGCCAGCAGCTTCGGGAGGACCTACGAGCAGTACTTC
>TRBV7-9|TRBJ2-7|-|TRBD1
CASSRTGRSYEQYF
TGTGCCAGCAGCCGGACAGGGCGCTCCTACGAGCAGTACTTC
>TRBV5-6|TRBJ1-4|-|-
CASASRANEKLFF
TGTGCCAGCGCATCCAGGGCTAATGAAAAACTGTTTTTT
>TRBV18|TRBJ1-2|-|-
CASSPTDKNYGYTF
TGTGCCAGCTCACCGACAGACAAGAACTATGGCTACACCTTC
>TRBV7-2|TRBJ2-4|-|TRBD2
CASSLALGGGPTKNIQYF
TGTGCCAGCAGCTTAGCGCTGGGGGGAGGGCCGACCAAAAACATTCAGTACTTC
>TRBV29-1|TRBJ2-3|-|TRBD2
CSVDPGTSGTDTQYF
TGCAGCGTGGATCCCGGGACTAGCGGCACAGATACGCAGTATTTT
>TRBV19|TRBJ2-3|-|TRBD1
CASRPRQGATDTQYF
TGTGCCAGTCGACCCCGACAGGGGGCTACAGATACGCAGTATTTT
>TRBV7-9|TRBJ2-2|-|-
CASRGGGQAPGELFF
TGTGCCAGCAGGGGGGGAGGACAGGCCCCCGGGGAGCTGTTTTTT
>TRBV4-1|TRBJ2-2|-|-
CASSHGYTGELFF
TGCGCCAGCAGCCACGGTTACACCGGGGAGCTGTTTTTT
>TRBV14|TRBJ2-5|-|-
CASSQPRIVETQYF
TGTGCCAGCAGCCAACCCCGCATAGTGGAGACCCAGTACTTC
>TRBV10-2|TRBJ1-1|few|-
CASSSRTGFPPRNTEAFF
TGCGCCAGCAGTTCTAGAACAGGGTTCCCTCCGAGGAACACTGAAGCTTTCTTT
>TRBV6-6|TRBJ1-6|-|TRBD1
CASRGQANSPLHF
TGTGCCAGCAGGGGACAGGCTAATTCACCCCTCCACTTT
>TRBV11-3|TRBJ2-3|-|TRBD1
CASGEGQVSTDTQYF
TGTGCCAGCGGAGAGGGACAGGTTAGCACAGATACGCAGTATTTT
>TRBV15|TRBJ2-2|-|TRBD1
CATSRDPRPGQSNTGELFF
TGTGCCACCAGCAGAGATCCTCGGCCGGGACAGTCGAACACCGGGGAGCTGTTTTTT
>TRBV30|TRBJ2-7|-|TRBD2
CACFFSGTYEQYF
TGTGCCTGCTTCTTCAGCGGGACCTACGAGCAGTACTTC
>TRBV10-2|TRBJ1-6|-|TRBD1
CASSDRDRVSPLHF
TGCGCCAGCAGCGACCGGGACAGGGTTTCACCCCTCCACTTT
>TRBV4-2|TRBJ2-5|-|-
CASSPRGREQGLETQYF
TGTGCCAGCAGCCCACGCGGAAGAGAACAGGGTTTGGAGACCCAGTACTTC
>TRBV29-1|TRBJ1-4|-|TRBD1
CSVAGTGVQTNEKLFF
TGCAGCGTAGCCGGGACAGGGGTTCAAACTAATGAAAAACTGTTTTTT
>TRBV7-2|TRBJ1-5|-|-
CASSLGFRNQPQHF
TGTGCCAGCAGCTTAGGTTTCAGGAATCAGCCCCAGCATTTT
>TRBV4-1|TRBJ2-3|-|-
CASSQGPPPGGDTQYF
TGCGCCAGCAGCCAAGGCCCCCCCCCAGGGGGGGATACGCAGTATTTT